This TCR beta chain is from a study of regulatory T cells in long-lasting Graves disease. This clonotype showed up many times. Its matching antigen is unknown. Its ends do not fully match the called genes, so a read error is possible. Time point described: newly diagnosed GD, antithyroid drugs for less than 3 months. Isolated PBMC RNA provided the starting material for the TCR library. Graves' disease was diagnosed by American Thyroid Association guidelines. Through Arm-PCR of CDR3 regions and iRepertoire HTBI primers, TCR beta libraries were built. Using its own MiXCR run on the multiplex PCR reads, TCRdb lists one record per CDR3 protein. The sample consists of about 540,000 distinct CDR3 sequences, 13% of them appearing once. Study conclusions and caveats: Persistent Graves' cases showed lower TCR diversity than newly diagnosed cases.

CDR3 length: 16 residues. Germline-derived CDR1 and CDR2 are SGHRS and YFSETQ. These sequences were also reported in another study, on T cells in Graves' hyperthyroidism and ophthalmopathy. That paper adds: HTBI primers drove first-round RT-PCR of the TCR CDR3.

The sequences come from peripheral blood mononuclear cells (PBMCs), collected at new diagnosis, from a patient treated with antithyroid drugs. The gene calls are TRBV5-1 and TRBJ2-3, with TRBD1 matching 11 bases. The receptor was derived from a man aged 25-40 years with Graves disease. The CDR3 reads CASSPGQGARADTQYF. CDR3 nucleotides: TGTGCCAGCAGCCCAGGACAGGGGGCGCGTGCAGATACGCAGTATTTT.